Each of the 3 T cell receptor beta chains below was sequenced from the same sample in a study of T cell responses to AZD1222 COVID-19 vaccine. TCRdb's copy holds only in-frame clones and misses some; the assay was immunoSEQ multiplex PCR. Of 250,000 to 300,000 clones in the sample, about 94% are singletons; the top ten hold 0.55%. The specimen was peripheral blood, collected 28 days after the second AZD1222 dose. The origin of the receptors is an adult who received the AZD1222 COVID-19 vaccine.

J is TRBJ2-7 and V is TRBV11-1; possibly TRBD1 for D (5 bases). CDR1 and CDR2 from the germline V gene are SGHAT and FQDESV (reference sequence). V lost 6 bases, J lost 0 bases, and 12 bases lay in between. This CDR3 is 14 amino acids long. CDR3 region: CASSITGSSYEQYF. The CDR3 DNA is TGTGCCAGCAGTATAACAGGAAGCTCCTACGAGCAGTACTTC. Full variable domain (outside the CDR3, taken from reference TRBV11-1 and TRBJ2-7): EAEVAQSPRYKITEKSQAVAFWCDPISGHATLYWYRQILGQGPELLVQFQDESVVDDSQLPKDRFSAERLKGVDSTLKIQPAELGDSAMYLCASSITGSSYEQYFGPGTRLTVT.

The chain uses TRBV9 and TRBJ1-4, with 9 bases that match TRBD1. V was clipped by 3 bases and J by 8 bases; unmatched bases: 8. From germline, CDR1 is SGDLS and CDR2 YYNGEE. The CDR3 has 15 amino acids. The CDR3: CASSASGTGNEKLFF. The CDR3 DNA follows: TGTGCCAGCAGCGCGTCCGGGACAGGGAACGAAAAACTGTTTTTT.

The chain joins TRBV7-9 to TRBJ2-3; possibly TRBD1 or TRBD2 for D (5 bases each). Trimming cost V 8 bases and J 8 bases, with 14 bases left between them. In germline, CDR1 is SEHNR, CDR2 FQNEAQ (reference sequence). The CDR3 length is 12 residues. CDR3 residues: CASSGDAGTQYF. The CDR3 region has the DNA TGTGCCAGCTCTGGGGACGCAGGTACGCAGTATTTT.